The 27 T cell receptor beta chains in this list originate from one sample, sequenced in a study of cytomegalovirus exposure and HLA in healthy donors. The primer mix had 60 Vbeta and 13 Jbeta primers. Data came from immunoSEQ multiplex PCR; TCRdb stores just in-frame clones and leaves some out. There are about 210,000 clones in the sample; 82% occur only once, and 6% lies in the top ten. Material: PBMCs. The receptors were gathered from a man in his forties or fifties in good health and CMV-seropositive.

This clone was found a few times. The chain recombines TRBV28 with TRBJ2-3; 7 positions match TRBD1. Trimming at V came to 3 bases and at J to 7 bases, leaving 7 bases not matched to a gene. The CDR3 is made up of 14 amino acids. Germline V lookup: CDR1 MDHEN, CDR2 SYDVKM. CDR3 DNA: TGTGCCAGCAGTTTTGGGACAGTTTTACATACGCAGTATTTT. Translated, it gives CASSFGTVLHTQYF.

The chain uses TRBV15 and TRBJ1-5; D is undetermined. V was clipped by 0 bases and J by 5 bases, with 8 bases between them. Germline loops: CDR1 LNHNV, CDR2 YYDKDF (reference sequence). The CDR3 extends over 14 amino acids. The CDR3 sequence is CATSRDGSDQPQHF. CDR3 bases: TGTGCCACCAGCAGAGATGGGAGTGATCAGCCCCAGCATTTT.

The chain carries TRBV18 and TRBJ2-7; 13 nucleotides match TRBD2. The CDR3 has 14 amino acids. J gave up 6 bases and V 8 bases, and 7 bases lay outside the gene matches. Germline V gene lookup returns CDR1 KGHSH and CDR2 LQKENI. CDR3 DNA sequence: TGTGCCAGCGCCTGGACTAGCGGGAGTAGCGAGCAGTACGTC. This codes for CASAWTSGSSEQYV.

The J gene is TRBJ2-3, the V gene TRBV5-1; D remains ambiguous. Germline CDR1 SGHRS, CDR2 YFSETQ. CDR3 length equals 14 residues. V was cut by 7 bases and J by 1 base, with 13 bases left in between. CDR3 in amino acids: CASGKALGTDTQYF. CDR3 nucleotide sequence: TGCGCCAGCGGAAAAGCGTTGGGCACAGATACGCAGTATTTT.

This sequence joins TRBV6-6 and TRBJ2-5; a possible D gene is TRBD1 (5 bases). The CDR3 covers 14 residues. Germline values: CDR1 MNHNY, CDR2 SVGAGI (reference sequence). V was clipped by 10 bases and J by 2 bases, with 17 bases between them. The CDR3 coding sequence is TGTGCCACTCACGTGGGGCCAGCTCAAGAGACCCAGTACTTC. Encoded protein: CATHVGPAQETQYF.

The chain is built from TRBV5-1 and TRBJ2-1; TRBD1 agrees at 7 bases. The length of the CDR3 is 17 residues. CDR1 is SGHRS, CDR2 YFSETQ, per germline. V trimming: 8 bases; J trimming: 0 bases; junction bases outside the gene matches: 14. The CDR3 sequence: CASRIQGSHSSYNEQFF. CDR3 coding DNA: TGCGCCAGTCGTATACAGGGGTCCCATAGCTCCTACAATGAGCAGTTCTTC.

The gene calls are TRBV30 and TRBJ1-5, with a tentative D call TRBD1 (5 bases). V was trimmed by 7 bases and J by 1 base, leaving 8 bases between them. The length of the CDR3 is 12 residues. CDR1 is GTSNPN, CDR2 SVGIG, per germline (reference sequence). In nucleotides, the CDR3 is TGTGCCTTTGGGGGGAGCAATCAGCCCCAGCATTTT. This gives the protein CAFGGSNQPQHF.

The V gene is TRBV2, the J gene TRBJ1-2; D is unclear. The V end lost 6 bases, the J end lost 8 bases, and 16 bases lay between the germline ends. Germline values: CDR1 SNHLY, CDR2 FYNNEI. This CDR3 is 13 amino acids long. The CDR3 loop is CASSSWRQPGYTF. CDR3 sequence (DNA): TGTGCCAGCAGCTCTTGGCGGCAGCCCGGCTACACCTTC.

In the case of this clone: This likely comes from a read error, as the CDR3 has no conserved phenylalanine or tryptophan at its end. The V gene is TRBV29-1, the J gene TRBJ1-2; 9 bases agree with TRBD1. CDR3 length equals 17 residues. The ends lost 0 bases at V and 8 bases at J; junction bases unmatched: 16. The V gene's germline CDR1 is SQVTM and CDR2 ANQGSEA. CDR3 DNA: TGCAGCGTTGAAGATCGGACAGGGGCGGGCAAAACGGGGGGCTACACCCTC. Translation: CSVEDRTGAGKTGGYTL.

This sequence joins TRBV7-8 and TRBJ2-3, with D tentatively TRBD2 (7 bases). Germline assignment: CDR1 SGHVS and CDR2 FQNEAQ. The length of the CDR3 is 16 residues. V lost 3 bases and J lost 5, with 18 bases in between. CDR3: CASSFTGGGGRDTQYF. DNA of the CDR3: TGTGCCAGCAGCTTTACCGGGGGCGGGGGTAGAGATACGCAGTATTTT.

The chain has TRBV4-1 and TRBJ1-2; 8 bases are a match to TRBD1. J was trimmed by 5 bases and V by 0 bases; bases with no gene match: 5. The CDR3 is made up of 15 amino acids. Germline CDR1 reads MGHRA; CDR2 reads YSYEKL. The CDR3 region is CASSQDRTGQYGYTF. The CDR3 bases are TGCGCCAGCAGCCAAGATCGGACAGGGCAGTATGGCTACACCTTC.

J is TRBJ2-1 and V is TRBV2; the match to TRBD2 covers 9 bases. J lost 6 bases, V lost 6 bases, and 6 bases had no gene match. This CDR3 comprises 14 residues. Germline lookup yields CDR1 SNHLY and CDR2 FYNNEI. The CDR3 loop is CASRRDSGSNEQFF. CDR3 coding DNA: TGTGCCAGCAGGCGGGATAGCGGGAGCAATGAGCAGTTCTTC.

The rearrangement uses TRBV9 and TRBJ1-1; D may be TRBD1 (6 bases). The CDR3 covers 15 residues. From germline, CDR1 is SGDLS and CDR2 YYNGEE. V gave up 3 bases and J gave up 0 bases, with 12 bases separating them. This chain's CDR3 is CASSETGTMNTEAFF. In DNA, the CDR3 is TGTGCCAGCAGCGAAACCGGGACAATGAACACTGAAGCTTTCTTT.

This chain uses TRBV29-1 with TRBJ2-3; tentatively, D is TRBD1 (5 bases). The ends were cut back, 2 bases at V and 1 base at J, with 10 bases in the middle. This CDR3 has 14 amino acids. The germline CDR1 and CDR2 sequences are SQVTM and ANQGSEA. The DNA for the CDR3 is TGCAGCGTTGAACAGGGTTGGGGCACAGATACGCAGTATTTT. Translating it yields CSVEQGWGTDTQYF.

The chain uses TRBV19 and TRBJ1-1; 7 bases are shared with TRBD1. V shed 5 bases, J shed 5 bases, and the junction held 5 bases outside the gene matches. This CDR3 contains 13 residues. The germline V gene has CDR1 LNHDA and CDR2 SQIVND (reference sequence). The DNA of the CDR3 is TGTGCCAGTAGTTGGGACAGAGGGACTGAAGCTTTCTTT. The encoded protein is CASSWDRGTEAFF.

The chain employs TRBV30 and TRBJ1-6; D gene unclear. Trimming cost V 7 bases and J 8 bases, with 15 bases left between them. This CDR3 is built from 13 residues. CDR1 and CDR2 from the germline V gene are GTSNPN and SVGIG (reference sequence). This CDR3 reads CAFHEVADSPLHF. DNA for the CDR3: TGTGCCTTCCATGAAGTTGCGGATTCACCCCTCCACTTT. The variable domain in full, completed from reference TRBV30 and TRBJ1-6, reads SQTIHQWPATLVQPVGSPLSLECTVEGTSNPNLYWYRQAAGRGLQLLFYSVGIGQISSEVPQNLSASRPQDRQFILSSKKLLLSDSGFYLCAFHEVADSPLHFGNGTRLTVT.

In its sample, this clone was seen once. CDR3 residues: CASSPPSSGNTIYF. The CDR3 region has the DNA TGTGCCAGCAGCCCTCCGAGCTCTGGAAACACCATATATTTT. This chain connects TRBV9 to TRBJ1-3; no clear D. Germline-derived CDR1 and CDR2 are SGDLS and YYNGEE. This CDR3 region has 14 residues. Trimming took 4 bases from V and 0 from J, leaving 8 bases between them.

The CDR3 DNA follows: TGTGCCAGCAGCACTACAGGGGGCGCGGAGACCCAGTACTTC. Translation: CASSTTGGAETQYF. The chain recombines TRBV14 with TRBJ2-5, with TRBD1 identical over 9 bases. Unmatched junction bases numbered 6, after V lost 5 bases and J lost 5 bases. CDR1 and CDR2 (germline): SGHDN, FVKESK. The CDR3 is made up of 14 amino acids.

The chain has TRBV9 and TRBJ2-1, with TRBD2 as a possible D gene (6 bases). Deletions cut 4 bases from V and 9 bases from J, with 20 bases between. The CDR3 has 15 residues. Looked up from germline, CDR1 is SGDLS and CDR2 is YYNGEE. CDR3 DNA: TGTGCCAGCAGCCTCGAGGGGAGGCCTTACGTTGAGCAGTTCTTC. Encoded protein: CASSLEGRPYVEQFF.

This clone has only one observation. The chain recombines TRBV14 with TRBJ1-5; D remains ambiguous. CDR1 and CDR2 from the germline V gene are SGHDN and FVKESK. CDR3 length: 15 residues. V lost 1 base, J lost 7 bases, and 14 bases lay in between. The CDR3 nucleotides read TGTGCCAGCAGCCAAGTAGAGGTTAGGCACCAGCCCCAGCATTTT. Translating gives CASSQVEVRHQPQHF.

The chain uses TRBV9 and TRBJ2-2, with TRBD2 identical over 8 bases. This CDR3 region has 15 residues. CDR1 SGDLS and CDR2 YYNGEE come from the germline V gene. V was clipped by 4 bases and J by 7 bases; unmatched bases: 9. This CDR3 reads CASSPPGLVNGELFF. CDR3 in DNA: TGTGCCAGCAGCCCCCCGGGACTAGTCAACGGGGAGCTGTTTTTT.

This clone was found a few times. The gene calls are TRBV4-1 and TRBJ2-7, with 10 positions matching TRBD1. J was trimmed by 2 bases and V by 6 bases; bases with no gene match: 7. In germline, CDR1 is MGHRA, CDR2 YSYEKL. The CDR3 covers 15 residues. CDR3 DNA sequence: TGCGCCAGCAGGTATTCCGGGACAGGGGCCTACGAGCAGTACTTC. It is translated as CASRYSGTGAYEQYF.

This rearrangement joins TRBV29-1 to TRBJ1-1; 12 bases match TRBD1. Trimming cost V 7 bases and J 11 bases; bases outside gene matches: 8. Germline V gives CDR1 SQVTM, CDR2 ANQGSEA. The CDR3 totals 12 residues. The CDR3 DNA follows: TGCAGCGGTGCCGGGACAGGGGGCACTGCTTTCTTT. Protein: CSGAGTGGTAFF.

The chain has TRBV30 and TRBJ2-4; a possible D gene is TRBD1 (5 bases). The CDR3 is 11 amino acids. V lost 5 bases and J lost 4, with 6 bases in between. The germline V gene encodes CDR1 GTSNPN and CDR2 SVGIG (reference sequence). The chain's CDR3 is CAWAGKNIQYF. CDR3 in DNA: TGTGCCTGGGCAGGGAAAAACATTCAGTACTTC.

The chain uses TRBV13 and TRBJ1-2, with 7 bases fitting TRBD1. Germline lookup yields CDR1 PRHDT and CDR2 FYEKMQ (reference sequence). Trimming removed 5 bases from V and 4 bases from J; junction bases left unmatched: 4. The CDR3 is made up of 13 amino acids. In DNA, the CDR3 is TGTGCCAGCAGCAGCTCAGGGGGCTATGGCTACACCTTC. Translated: CASSSSGGYGYTF.

The rearrangement joins TRBV27 to TRBJ1-2, with TRBD1 matching over 7 bases. V lost 8 bases, J lost 5 bases, and 11 bases stayed unmatched. The CDR3 covers 14 residues. The germline CDR1 and CDR2 sequences are MNHEY and SMNVEV (reference sequence). CDR3 loop: CASCSLKQGYGYTF. CDR3 nucleotide sequence: TGTGCCAGCTGTTCGCTAAAACAGGGGTATGGCTACACCTTC.

The chain carries TRBV27 and TRBJ2-1; 8 positions agree with TRBD2. The CDR3 sequence is 15 residues long. J gave up 4 bases and V 8 bases, and 10 bases lay outside the gene matches. Germline V gives CDR1 MNHEY, CDR2 SMNVEV (reference sequence). The CDR3 DNA follows: TGTGCCAGCCGGAGCGGGAGACGGGATTACAATGAGCAGTTCTTC. Protein: CASRSGRRDYNEQFF.